The 5 T cell receptor beta chains reported below all come from one sample, sequenced in a study of graft-versus-host responses after intestinal transplantation. These receptors' antigens are unknown. The repertoire was sequenced with immunoSEQ multiplex PCR; TCRdb's copy has only in-frame clones and lacks some. The sample carries some 130,000 clones, about 92% recorded once. The starting material was unstimulated CD4+ T cells sorted from spleen or lymph node cells, obtained before intestinal transplant. The receptors stem from a human donor who received an intestinal transplant.

V usage is TRBV21-1 and J usage is TRBJ1-6. TRBV21-1 is termed a pseudogene. This CDR3 has 12 residues. The CDR3 DNA follows: TGTGCCAGCAGCCCCGAGAATTCACCCCTCCACTTT. This gives the protein CASSPENSPLHF.

The rearrangement links TRBV29-1 to TRBJ2-5; D is possibly TRBD2 (5 bases). Looked up from germline, CDR1 is SQVTM and CDR2 is ANQGSEA. Trimming pared 6 bases from V and 2 bases from J, leaving 10 bases between. This CDR3 is 12 amino acids long. This CDR3 reads CSVLGDQETQYF. CDR3 nucleotides: TGCAGCGTGCTCGGGGATCAAGAGACCCAGTACTTC. The full variable domain, completed using reference TRBV29-1 and TRBJ2-5, is SAVISQKPSRDICQRGTSLTIQCQVDSQVTMMFWYRQQPGQSLTLIATANQGSEATYESGFVIDKFPISRPNLTFSTLTVSNMSPEDSSIYLCSVLGDQETQYFGPGTRLLVL.

The chain has TRBV7-9 and TRBJ1-1; D unclear. Trimming cost V 1 base and J 10 bases, with 19 bases left between them. The germline CDR1 and CDR2 sequences are SEHNR and FQNEAQ (reference sequence). CDR3 length: 15 amino acids. For the CDR3, the DNA is TGTGCCAGCAGCTTAGACGGTTGGGAGGGCGGTGGAGCTTTCTTT. Translating gives CASSLDGWEGGGAFF.

The J gene is TRBJ2-2, the V gene TRBV5-4; D might be TRBD2 (6 bases). Per germline, CDR1 SGHNT and CDR2 YYREEE (reference sequence). The CDR3 sequence is 17 residues long. The ends were cut back, 1 base at V and 5 bases at J, with 18 bases in the middle. In DNA, the CDR3 is TGTGCCAGCAGCTTGAGGTCTAGCGCCCATCAGACCGGGGAGCTGTTTTTT. It encodes CASSLRSSAHQTGELFF.

The genes are TRBV5-4 and TRBJ1-2; D may be TRBD1 (6 bases). Germline V gene data show CDR1 as SGHNT and CDR2 as YYREEE (reference sequence). This CDR3 region has 13 residues. V shed 0 bases and J shed 5 bases, with 8 bases lying between them. The CDR3 reads CASSLAQGYGYTF. CDR3 coding DNA: TGTGCCAGCAGCTTGGCTCAGGGGTATGGCTACACCTTC.